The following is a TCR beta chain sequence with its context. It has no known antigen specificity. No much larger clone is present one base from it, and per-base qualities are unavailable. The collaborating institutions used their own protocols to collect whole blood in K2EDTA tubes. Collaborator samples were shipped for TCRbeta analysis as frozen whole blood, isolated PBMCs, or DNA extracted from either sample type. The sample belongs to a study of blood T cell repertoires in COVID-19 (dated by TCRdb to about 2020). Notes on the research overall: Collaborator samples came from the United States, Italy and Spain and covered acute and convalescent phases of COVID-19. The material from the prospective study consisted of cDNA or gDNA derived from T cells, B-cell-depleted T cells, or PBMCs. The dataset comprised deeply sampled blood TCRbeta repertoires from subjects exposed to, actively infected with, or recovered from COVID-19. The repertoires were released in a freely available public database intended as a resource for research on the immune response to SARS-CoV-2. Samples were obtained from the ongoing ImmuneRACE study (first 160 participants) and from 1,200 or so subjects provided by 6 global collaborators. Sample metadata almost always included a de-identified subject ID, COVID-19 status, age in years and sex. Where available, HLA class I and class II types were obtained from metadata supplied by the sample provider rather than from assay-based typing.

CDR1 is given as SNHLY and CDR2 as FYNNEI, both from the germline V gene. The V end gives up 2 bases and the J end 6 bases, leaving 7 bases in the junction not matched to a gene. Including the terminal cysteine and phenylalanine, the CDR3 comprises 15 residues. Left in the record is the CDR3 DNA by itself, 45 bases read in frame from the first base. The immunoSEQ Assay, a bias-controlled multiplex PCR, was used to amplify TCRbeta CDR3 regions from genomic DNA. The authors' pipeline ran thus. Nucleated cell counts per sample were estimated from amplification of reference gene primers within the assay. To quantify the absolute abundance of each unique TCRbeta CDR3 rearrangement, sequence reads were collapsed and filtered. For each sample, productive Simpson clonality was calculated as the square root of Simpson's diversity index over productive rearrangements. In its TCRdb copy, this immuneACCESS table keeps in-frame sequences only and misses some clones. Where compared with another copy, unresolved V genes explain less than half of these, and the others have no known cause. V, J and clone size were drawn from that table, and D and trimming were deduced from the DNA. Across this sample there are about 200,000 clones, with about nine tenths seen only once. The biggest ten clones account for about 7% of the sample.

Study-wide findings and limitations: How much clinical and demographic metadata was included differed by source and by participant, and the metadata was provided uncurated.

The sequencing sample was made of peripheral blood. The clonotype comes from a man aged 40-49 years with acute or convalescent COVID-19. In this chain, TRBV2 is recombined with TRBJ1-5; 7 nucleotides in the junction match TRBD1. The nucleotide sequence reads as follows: TGTGCCAGCAGTGAAAGCAAGGGGGCTGCTCAGCCCCAGCATTTT. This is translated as CASSESKGAAQPQHF.